This T cell receptor (beta chain) is drawn from a study of CD8+ T cells in alopecia areata. Study details: The study gave treated patients oral tofacitinib at 5 to 10 mg twice daily.

Once RNA had been extracted, it was reverse transcribed into cDNA to act as the sequencing template. Produced via immunoSEQ multiplex PCR; TCRdb's table is partial and in-frame only. The sample includes about 150,000 clones, about 59% of them seen just once. Indicated treatment: oral pan-JAK inhibitor, 5-10 mg twice daily. Germline values: CDR1 SGHDN, CDR2 FVKESK. The CDR3 has 17 amino acids. V was cut by 0 bases and J by 0 bases, with 9 bases left in between. Overall study findings and caveats: It was observed that many expanded lesional clones persisted in scalp and blood during tofacitinib. Scalp samples also yield sequences from resident alphabeta T cells of normal skin.

With regard to this clone: Its specificity is unknown.

The sample was CD8+ T cells sorted from blood, taken at week 4, from a patient treated with tofacitinib. The receptor was isolated from a human donor with alopecia areata. The chain recombines TRBV14 with TRBJ2-6; D is uncertain. The chain's CDR3 is CASSQDPVLSGANVLTF. CDR3 DNA: TGTGCCAGCAGCCAAGATCCCGTACTCTCTGGGGCCAACGTCCTGACTTTC.